These T cell receptor beta chains were read from a single sample in a study of regulatory dendritic cells for organ transplantation. The assay was immunoSEQ multiplex PCR, and TCRdb's table has in-frame clones only and misses some. The sample yields 25,000 to 30,000 clones, almost 80% seen once. Input material: memory CD4+ T cells from blood. The origin of the receptors is a human donor in good health. CDR3s include the opening cysteine and the closing phenylalanine or tryptophan. Each record gives: D gene, V gene, J gene, clone size, CDR3 protein, CDR3 DNA. A D gene is named only where the DNA matches it firmly. Expanded clones are given a class, and other clones once, few, many or no size at all.

d_gene: .; v_gene: TRBV29-1; j_gene: TRBJ1-1; abundance: .; CDR3aa: CSFIGQGITEAFF; CDR3nt: TGCAGCTTTATCGGGCAGGGGATCACTGAAGCTTTCTTT
d_gene: TRBD1; v_gene: TRBV28; j_gene: TRBJ1-2; abundance: few; CDR3aa: CASSFGSGTGDGYGYTF; CDR3nt: TGTGCCAGCAGTTTTGGTTCCGGGACAGGGGATGGCTATGGCTACACCTTC
d_gene: .; v_gene: TRBV4-3; j_gene: TRBJ2-7; abundance: .; CDR3aa: CASSQNPAGTAVGEQYF; CDR3nt: TGCGCCAGCAGCCAAAACCCGGCGGGGACTGCCGTGGGGGAGCAGTACTTC
d_gene: .; v_gene: TRBV30; j_gene: TRBJ1-1; abundance: few; CDR3aa: CAWSLGGRVEAFF; CDR3nt: TGTGCCTGGAGCTTGGGGGGGCGCGTTGAAGCTTTCTTT
d_gene: .; v_gene: TRBV6-5; j_gene: TRBJ1-5; abundance: .; CDR3aa: CASRRTLVSNQPQHF; CDR3nt: TGTGCCAGCAGGCGGACTCTAGTTAGCAATCAGCCCCAGCATTTT
d_gene: .; v_gene: TRBV6-5; j_gene: TRBJ2-2; abundance: .; CDR3aa: CASSYLTANTGELFF; CDR3nt: TGTGCCAGCAGTTACTTGACGGCGAACACCGGGGAGCTGTTTTTT
d_gene: TRBD2; v_gene: TRBV2; j_gene: TRBJ2-7; abundance: .; CDR3aa: CASSAPGGSSYEQYF; CDR3nt: TGTGCCAGCAGTGCCCCGGGAGGGAGCTCCTACGAGCAGTACTTC
d_gene: .; v_gene: TRBV18; j_gene: TRBJ1-1; abundance: .; CDR3aa: CASSRSRANTEAFF; CDR3nt: TGTGCCAGCTCAAGGTCGCGCGCGAACACTGAAGCTTTCTTT
d_gene: .; v_gene: TRBV5-4; j_gene: TRBJ2-3; abundance: .; CDR3aa: CASSPDPNTDTQYF; CDR3nt: TGTGCCAGCAGCCCTGACCCAAACACAGATACGCAGTATTTT
d_gene: .; v_gene: TRBV11-1; j_gene: TRBJ1-3; abundance: .; CDR3aa: CASSRQRTDRNTIYF; CDR3nt: TGTGCCAGCAGCCGACAAAGGACGGATCGAAACACCATATATTTT
d_gene: .; v_gene: TRBV6-5; j_gene: TRBJ2-7; abundance: .; CDR3aa: CASSAVYEQYF; CDR3nt: TGTGCCAGCAGTGCTGTTTACGAGCAGTACTTC
d_gene: .; v_gene: TRBV7-2; j_gene: TRBJ2-3; abundance: .; CDR3aa: CASSLPGVDTQYF; CDR3nt: TGTGCCAGCAGCTTACCGGGGGTAGATACGCAGTATTTT
d_gene: .; v_gene: TRBV25-1; j_gene: TRBJ2-1; abundance: .; CDR3aa: CASSVETTNNEQFF; CDR3nt: TGTGCCAGCAGTGTGGAGACTACCAACAATGAGCAGTTCTTC
d_gene: .; v_gene: TRBV29-1; j_gene: TRBJ1-1; abundance: .; CDR3aa: CSVEGAGTEAFF; CDR3nt: TGCAGCGTTGAAGGTGCGGGTACTGAAGCTTTCTTT
d_gene: TRBD2; v_gene: TRBV9; j_gene: TRBJ2-3; abundance: .; CDR3aa: CASSVESLAGRSQYF; CDR3nt: TGTGCCAGCAGCGTAGAGTCCCTAGCGGGTAGAAGTCAGTATTTT
d_gene: .; v_gene: TRBV20-1; j_gene: TRBJ2-5; abundance: .; CDR3aa: CSGLSQETQYF; CDR3nt: TGCAGCGGACTTTCCCAAGAGACCCAGTACTTC
d_gene: .; v_gene: TRBV29-1; j_gene: TRBJ1-6; abundance: .; CDR3aa: CSYFYRGTYNSPLHF; CDR3nt: TGCAGTTATTTTTACCGAGGGACTTATAATTCACCCCTCCACTTT
d_gene: TRBD2; v_gene: TRBV14; j_gene: TRBJ2-3; abundance: once; CDR3aa: CASSHHPSGAGATRTQYF; CDR3nt: TGTGCCAGCAGCCACCATCCTTCGGGAGCGGGAGCGACGCGTACGCAGTATTTT
d_gene: .; v_gene: TRBV4-3; j_gene: TRBJ2-1; abundance: once; CDR3aa: CASSQGRGVAGEQFF; CDR3nt: TGCGCCAGCAGCCAGGGCCGGGGCGTGGCAGGTGAGCAGTTCTTC
d_gene: .; v_gene: TRBV18; j_gene: TRBJ2-2; abundance: .; CDR3aa: CASSPTSGNTGELFF; CDR3nt: TGTGCCAGCTCCCCTACCAGCGGGAACACCGGGGAGCTGTTTTTT
d_gene: TRBD1; v_gene: TRBV14; j_gene: TRBJ1-4; abundance: few; CDR3aa: CASSQPGQGGHGEKLFF; CDR3nt: TGTGCCAGCAGCCAGCCGGGACAGGGGGGTCACGGTGAAAAACTGTTTTTT
d_gene: .; v_gene: TRBV6-5; j_gene: TRBJ1-2; abundance: .; CDR3aa: CASSSRLYGYTF; CDR3nt: TGTGCCAGCAGTTCACGACTGTATGGCTACACCTTC
d_gene: TRBD1; v_gene: TRBV28; j_gene: TRBJ1-4; abundance: .; CDR3aa: CASSTSDRVGEKLFF; CDR3nt: TGTGCCAGCAGTACATCGGACAGGGTGGGAGAAAAACTGTTTTTT
d_gene: .; v_gene: TRBV2; j_gene: TRBJ2-2; abundance: once; CDR3aa: CASRERGTGELFF; CDR3nt: TGTGCCAGCAGGGAACGTGGTACCGGGGAGCTGTTTTTT
d_gene: .; v_gene: TRBV14; j_gene: TRBJ2-7; abundance: .; CDR3aa: CASSPGLSLSHEQYF; CDR3nt: TGTGCCAGCAGCCCCGGACTATCACTCTCGCACGAGCAGTACTTC
d_gene: .; v_gene: TRBV6-6; j_gene: TRBJ2-5; abundance: .; CDR3aa: CASNDIRSQETQYF; CDR3nt: TGTGCCAGCAACGATATTCGGAGCCAAGAGACCCAGTACTTC
d_gene: .; v_gene: TRBV11-3; j_gene: TRBJ2-2; abundance: .; CDR3aa: CASSSRGNTGELFF; CDR3nt: TGTGCCAGCAGCTCCAGGGGGAACACCGGGGAGCTGTTTTTT
d_gene: TRBD2; v_gene: TRBV6-5; j_gene: TRBJ2-7; abundance: .; CDR3aa: CASSNLLAGATYEQYF; CDR3nt: TGTGCCAGCAGTAACTTACTAGCGGGAGCCACCTACGAGCAGTACTTC
d_gene: .; v_gene: TRBV7-6; j_gene: TRBJ2-7; abundance: .; CDR3aa: CASSSGLWYEQYF; CDR3nt: TGTGCCAGCAGCTCAGGGTTATGGTACGAGCAGTACTTC
d_gene: .; v_gene: TRBV6-6; j_gene: TRBJ2-7; abundance: .; CDR3aa: CASSYAGEGGYEQYF; CDR3nt: TGTGCCAGCAGTTACGCAGGGGAGGGAGGGTACGAGCAGTACTTC
d_gene: .; v_gene: TRBV5-1; j_gene: TRBJ1-3; abundance: .; CDR3aa: CASSQDSSGNTIYF; CDR3nt: TGCGCCAGCAGTCAGGACAGCTCAGGAAACACCATATATTTT
d_gene: .; v_gene: TRBV7-6; j_gene: TRBJ2-2; abundance: once; CDR3aa: CASSAQIRELFF; CDR3nt: TGTGCCAGCAGCGCTCAGATTCGGGAGCTGTTTTTT
d_gene: .; v_gene: TRBV18; j_gene: TRBJ1-1; abundance: few; CDR3aa: CASSSYRVEGTEAFF; CDR3nt: TGTGCCAGCTCAAGTTACAGGGTGGAGGGCACTGAAGCTTTCTTT
d_gene: TRBD1; v_gene: TRBV5-1; j_gene: TRBJ2-3; abundance: .; CDR3aa: CASSLQGATDTQYF; CDR3nt: TGCGCCAGCAGCTTGCAGGGGGCAACGGATACGCAGTATTTT
d_gene: .; v_gene: TRBV19; j_gene: TRBJ2-6; abundance: .; CDR3aa: CASSRYRASNSGANVLTF; CDR3nt: TGTGCCAGTAGTAGATACAGAGCCTCTAACTCTGGGGCCAACGTCCTGACTTTC